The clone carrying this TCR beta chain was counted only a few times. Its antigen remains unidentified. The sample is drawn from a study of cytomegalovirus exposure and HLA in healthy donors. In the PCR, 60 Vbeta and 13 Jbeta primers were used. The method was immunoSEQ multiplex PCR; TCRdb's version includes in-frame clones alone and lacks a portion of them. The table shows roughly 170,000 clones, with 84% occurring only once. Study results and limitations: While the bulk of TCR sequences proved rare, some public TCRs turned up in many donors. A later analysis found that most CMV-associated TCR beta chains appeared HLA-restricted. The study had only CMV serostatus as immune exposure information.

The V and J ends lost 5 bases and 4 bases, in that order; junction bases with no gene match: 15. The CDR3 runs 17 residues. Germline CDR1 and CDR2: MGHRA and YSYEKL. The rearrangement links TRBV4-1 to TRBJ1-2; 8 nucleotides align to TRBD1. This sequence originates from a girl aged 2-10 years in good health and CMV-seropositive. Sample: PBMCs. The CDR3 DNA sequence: TGCGCCAGCAGCACCTTCTACAACAGGGGGGAGGGCTATGGCTACACCTTC. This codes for CASSTFYNRGEGYGYTF.